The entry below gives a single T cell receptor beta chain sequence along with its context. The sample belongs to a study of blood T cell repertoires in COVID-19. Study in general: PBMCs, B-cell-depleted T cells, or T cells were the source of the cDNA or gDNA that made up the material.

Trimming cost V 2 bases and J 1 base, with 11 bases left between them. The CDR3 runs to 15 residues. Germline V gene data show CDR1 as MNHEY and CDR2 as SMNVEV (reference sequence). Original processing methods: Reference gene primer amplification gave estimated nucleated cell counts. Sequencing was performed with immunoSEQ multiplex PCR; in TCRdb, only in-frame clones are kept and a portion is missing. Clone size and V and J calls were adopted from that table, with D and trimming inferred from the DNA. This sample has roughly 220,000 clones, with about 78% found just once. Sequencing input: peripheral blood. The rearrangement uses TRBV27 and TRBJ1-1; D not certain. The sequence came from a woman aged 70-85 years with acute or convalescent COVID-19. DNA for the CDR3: TGTGCCAGCAGTTTAATTCAGCGCGAGAACACTGAAGCTTTCTTT. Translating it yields CASSLIQRENTEAFF.